This entry lists 25 T cell receptor beta chains sequenced from one sample in a study of tumor-infiltrating lymphocytes in primary liver carcinoma. A primer matching the constant region was used to make TCR beta cDNA from approximately 520 ng of total RNA. Libraries for TCR beta were built through three nested multiplex PCR rounds, which together made up a slightly modified ARM-PCR procedure. Two initial PCR rounds of ten to eleven cycles each paired TRBV1-TRBV30 forward primers with a C-beta reverse primer. Via MiXCR, TCRdb re-called the multiplex PCR reads, giving one row per CDR3 protein. The repertoire consists of about 310,000 distinct CDR3 sequences, with nearly 60% occurring once and the leading ten covering about 15%. Blood RNA came from unsorted whole blood; germline DNA was also extracted. The sample comprised peripheral blood. These receptors were obtained from a woman aged 30 to 39 with primary liver carcinoma and hepatitis B virus infection.

In this sample, this clonotype turned up many times. The rearrangement links TRBV6-1 to TRBJ2-5; TRBD2 agrees at 8 bases. Germline V gene lookup returns CDR1 MNHNS and CDR2 SASEGT. Losses at the gene ends were 2 bases for V and 5 bases for J; bases not matched to a gene: 4. This CDR3 spans 14 amino acids. CDR3 in amino acids: CASSEWAGGETQYF. DNA of the CDR3: TGTGCCAGCAGTGAATGGGCGGGAGGTGAGACCCAGTACTTC.

This clonotype was seen a few times. The genes are TRBV6-5 and TRBJ2-3; 8 bases map to TRBD2. Per the germline V gene, CDR1 is MNHEY and CDR2 is SVGAGI. Germline trimming cut 6 bases from V and 3 bases from J; bases unmatched to any gene: 8. The length of the CDR3 is 15 residues. The CDR3 protein is CASRRKASGTDTQYF. CDR3 nucleotides: TGTGCCAGCAGACGCAAAGCTAGCGGGACAGATACGCAGTATTTT.

This clonotype has a count of ten or more. The V and J genes are TRBV6-6 and TRBJ1-1, with a possible D match to TRBD1 (5 bases). Germline V lookup: CDR1 MNHNY, CDR2 SVGAGI (reference sequence). Between the trimmed V and J ends, which lost 7 bases and 1 base, there was a span of 13 bases. This CDR3 region has 14 residues. The DNA for the CDR3 is TGTGCCAGCATTAAACCCACAGGGAACACTGAAGCTTTCTTT. Translated: CASIKPTGNTEAFF.

The chain couples TRBV7-9 to TRBJ2-4, with TRBD2 as a possible D gene (6 bases). The CDR3 has 14 amino acids. The germline V gene has CDR1 SEHNR and CDR2 FQNEAQ (reference sequence). Trimming cost V 5 bases and J 3 bases, with 11 bases left between them. The CDR3, as DNA: TGTGCCAGCAGCACGGAGGGTAACAAAAACATTCAGTACTTC. This codes for CASSTEGNKNIQYF.

This clonotype occurred many times. V and J are TRBV6-2 or TRBV6-3 and TRBJ2-3; D is ambiguous. V lost 8 bases and J 6 bases, leaving 12 bases between the germline ends. Germline CDR1 is MNHEY and CDR2 is SVGEGT. The CDR3 totals 12 residues. The CDR3 DNA reads as TGTGCCAGCGCGAACTTTGCCGATACGCAGTATTTT. It specifies CASANFADTQYF.

This clonotype was seen many times. This chain uses TRBV6-5 with TRBJ2-7, with D perhaps TRBD1 (6 bases). Germline values: CDR1 MNHEY, CDR2 SVGAGI. This CDR3 spans 15 amino acids. V was trimmed by 2 bases and J by 3 bases, leaving 14 bases between them. The CDR3, as DNA: TGTGCCAGCAGTTACGGCTCTGGCAGGGGCTACGAGCAGTACTTC. This codes for CASSYGSGRGYEQYF.

Comments on this clonotype: One base away lies a much larger clone, so this may be a sequencing read error. The chain uses TRBV11-1 and TRBJ2-6; D possibly corresponds to TRBD2 (5 bases). Looked up from germline, CDR1 is SGHAT and CDR2 is FQDESV (reference sequence). The length of the CDR3 is 15 residues. The CDR3 nucleotides are TGTGTCAGTAAACAGAGCGGTACTGGGGCCAACGTCCTGACTTTC. This sequence encodes CVSKQSGTGANVLTF.

The chain has TRBV10-3 and TRBJ2-7; tentative D call: TRBD2 (6 bases). The germline V gene has CDR1 ENHRY and CDR2 SYGVKD. Trimming pared 0 bases from V and 2 bases from J, leaving 14 bases between. CDR3 length equals 16 residues. CDR3 DNA sequence: TGTGCCATCAGTGAGTCGTCGGAGGGGTCAACCTACGAGCAGTACTTC. It is translated as CAISESSEGSTYEQYF.

Of note for this clonotype: Given a much more abundant clone one base away, this may be a read error. The chain has TRBV4-3 and TRBJ2-1; D is perhaps TRBD2 (7 bases). CDR1 is LGHNA and CDR2 is YSLEER in the germline V gene. This CDR3 spans 17 amino acids. The CDR3 nucleotides are TGCGTCAGCAGCCAAGACCTTCGCGGGGGCAACTACAATGAGCAGTTCTTC. Amino acids: CVSSQDLRGGNYNEQFF.

This clonotype has only a few counts. The chain recombines TRBV6-5 with TRBJ1-1, with 7 nucleotides matching TRBD1. The germline gives CDR1 MNHEY, CDR2 SVGAGI. CDR3 length: 13 residues. Trimming took 6 bases from V and 4 from J; bases not matched to a gene: 5. The CDR3 DNA reads TGTGCCAGCAGAGAGACAGGGTTCACTGAAGCTTTCTTT. The encoded protein is CASRETGFTEAFF.

For this clonotype: No conserved phenylalanine or tryptophan ends this CDR3, so it is likely a read error. The chain employs TRBV11-2 and TRBJ1-1, with D possibly matching TRBD1 (5 bases). CDR1 SGHAT and CDR2 FQNNGV come from the germline V gene. CDR3 length equals 15 residues. CDR3 protein: CASSLVLAGYTEAFY. In nucleotides, the CDR3 is TGTGCCAGCAGCTTAGTGCTTGCAGGGTACACTGAGGCTTTCTAT.

On this clonotype: Compared with germline, one end of the junction differs, possibly owing to a read error. The chain employs TRBV14 and TRBJ2-7; 9 bases map to TRBD1. Germline V CDR1 and CDR2: SGHDN, FVKESK. The CDR3 consists of 13 residues. As DNA, the CDR3 is TGTGACAGCAGCCCGCGGGACAGGGACGAGCAGTACTTC. It codes for CDSSPRDRDEQYF.

The sample holds a few counts of this clonotype. The J gene is TRBJ1-5, the V gene TRBV24-1; 8 bases line up with TRBD1. The germline gives CDR1 KGHDR, CDR2 SFDVKD. The CDR3 consists of 13 residues. V trimming: 7 bases; J trimming: 4 bases; junction bases outside the gene matches: 2. This CDR3 is CATSGTGNQPQHF. The CDR3 DNA sequence: TGTGCCACCAGCGGGACAGGTAATCAGCCCCAGCATTTT.

With respect to this clonotype: This may be a read error: a much more frequent sequence differs by one nucleotide. The chain combines TRBV6-1 with TRBJ2-1; D is unresolved. Germline loops: CDR1 MNHNS, CDR2 SASEGT. The germline V and J ends were trimmed by 6 bases and 13 bases, with 19 bases remaining between them. The CDR3 runs to 13 residues. CDR3 sequence (DNA): TGTGCCAGCAGCCGAATAGGTGATGTTGACCAGTTCTTC. As protein: CASSRIGDVDQFF.

V gene TRBV11-2 combines with J gene TRBJ2-2, with D unresolved. The length of the CDR3 is 12 residues. Germline-derived CDR1 and CDR2 are SGHAT and FQNNGV. V was pared by 4 bases and J by 6 bases, with 6 bases between. CDR3 DNA: TGTGCCAGCAGCTCAATTGCCGGGGAGCTGTTTTTT. This translates into CASSSIAGELFF.

The rearrangement links TRBV5-6 to TRBJ2-7; D is perhaps TRBD2 (5 bases). This CDR3 has 16 amino acids. Germline V gives CDR1 SGHDT, CDR2 YYEEEE. V dropped 3 bases and J dropped 0 bases, with 16 bases sitting between them. The CDR3 loop reads CASSSSMERSSYEQYF. CDR3 coding DNA: TGTGCCAGCAGCTCATCCATGGAGCGGAGCTCCTACGAGCAGTACTTC.

The chain uses TRBV6-1 and TRBJ2-5; 7 positions agree with TRBD2. The CDR3 length is 15 residues. V lost 5 bases to trimming and J lost 1 base; unmatched junction nucleotides: 7. Per germline, CDR1 MNHNS and CDR2 SASEGT. The CDR3 sequence: CASSPGLVRQETQYF. CDR3 DNA: TGTGCCAGCAGTCCCGGACTAGTCCGCCAAGAGACCCAGTACTTC.

CDR3 nucleotide sequence: TGTGCCAGCAGCGTAGCGGCTGAGCAGTTCTTC. This translates into CASSVAAEQFF. This chain links TRBV2 with TRBJ2-1; D possibly corresponds to TRBD2 (6 bases). The V gene's germline CDR1 is SNHLY and CDR2 FYNNEI. V was clipped by 6 bases and J by 9 bases, with 9 bases between them. This CDR3 has 11 residues.

Of note for this clonotype: A much larger clone differs from this one at a single base, so this may be a read error. The J gene is TRBJ2-3, the V gene TRBV29-1, with TRBD1 as a possible D gene (6 bases). The CDR3 runs to 15 residues. Trimming stripped 2 bases from V and 7 bases from J, with 19 bases between. Germline V CDR1 and CDR2: SQVTM, ANQGSEA. The CDR3 spells CSVETRGSSTNTQYF. The CDR3 bases are TGCAGCGTTGAAACTAGGGGGTCTTCTACAAATACGCAGTATTTT.

This clonotype occurred a few times. The rearrangement links TRBV6-4 to TRBJ1-5; 7 bases match TRBD1. With 9 bases clipped from V and 5 bases from J, the junction kept 22 bases outside the gene matches. Germline loops: CDR1 MRHNA, CDR2 SNTAGT. The CDR3 totals 18 residues. In DNA, the CDR3 is TGTGCCAGTTTCCTCAAGACGGAGACAGGGCTGTTCGATCAGCCCCAGCATTTT. Its protein product is CASFLKTETGLFDQPQHF.

In this sample, this clonotype turned up once. The chain combines TRBV5-6 with TRBJ2-4, with TRBD1 matching over 7 bases. The CDR3 covers 14 residues. V shed 6 bases and J 3 bases; nucleotides not matched to a gene: 6. Germline lookup yields CDR1 SGHDT and CDR2 YYEEEE. The DNA for the CDR3 is TGTGCCAGCAACAGGGGACAGAACAAAAACATTCAGTACTTC. As protein: CASNRGQNKNIQYF.

Ten or more counts support this clonotype. The gene calls are TRBV28 and TRBJ2-3, with 8 positions matching TRBD1. CDR3 length: 14 residues. V shed 4 bases and J 5 bases; nucleotides not matched to a gene: 5. CDR1 and CDR2 from the germline V gene are MDHEN and SYDVKM. The CDR3: CASSSDRGIDTQYF. CDR3 coding DNA: TGTGCCAGCAGTTCCGACAGGGGTATAGATACGCAGTATTTT.

This clonotype came up many times. This sequence joins TRBV13 and TRBJ2-1; possibly TRBD1 for D (6 bases). Germline CDR1 and CDR2: PRHDT and FYEKMQ (reference sequence). Deletions cut 7 bases from V and 6 bases from J, with 10 bases between. The CDR3 runs 12 residues. CDR3 in amino acids: CASKKGGNEQFF. The CDR3 nucleotides are TGTGCCAGCAAAAAAGGGGGCAATGAGCAGTTCTTC.

This clonotype was seen a few times. This chain uses TRBV7-9 with TRBJ1-1; tentative D call: TRBD1 (5 bases). This CDR3 is 12 amino acids long. Germline CDR1 SEHNR, CDR2 FQNEAQ (reference sequence). The V end was cut by 3 bases, the J end by 10 bases, with 12 bases between. This CDR3 reads CASSLGRGSAFF. The CDR3 nucleotides read TGTGCCAGCAGCTTGGGACGGGGCTCAGCTTTCTTT.

In regard to this clonotype: A read error is possible here, since a much larger clone lies one base away. The rearrangement uses TRBV6-6 and TRBJ2-2, with 7 bases matching TRBD2. This CDR3 contains 14 residues. Germline lookup yields CDR1 MNHNY and CDR2 SVGAGI (reference sequence). The CDR3 sequence: CAGRTRSNTGELFF. Here the CDR3 DNA reads TGTGCCGGCAGGACTAGGTCGAACACCGGGGAGCTGTTTTTT.